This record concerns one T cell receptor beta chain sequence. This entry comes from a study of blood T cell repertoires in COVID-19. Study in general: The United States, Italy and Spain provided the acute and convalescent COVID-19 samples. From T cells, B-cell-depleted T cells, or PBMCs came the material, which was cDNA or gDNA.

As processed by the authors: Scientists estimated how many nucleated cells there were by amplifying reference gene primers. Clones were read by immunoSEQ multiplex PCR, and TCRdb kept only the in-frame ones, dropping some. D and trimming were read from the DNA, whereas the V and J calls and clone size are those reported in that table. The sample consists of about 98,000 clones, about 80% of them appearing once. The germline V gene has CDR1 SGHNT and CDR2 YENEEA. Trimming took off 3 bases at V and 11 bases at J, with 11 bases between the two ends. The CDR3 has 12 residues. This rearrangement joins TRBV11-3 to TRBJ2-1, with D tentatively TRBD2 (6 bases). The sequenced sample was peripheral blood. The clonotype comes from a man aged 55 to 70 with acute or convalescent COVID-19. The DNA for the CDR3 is TGTGCCAGCAGCTTTACTAGCAGTAAGCAGTTCTTC. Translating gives CASSFTSSKQFF. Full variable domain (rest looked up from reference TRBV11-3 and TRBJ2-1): EAGVVQSPRYKIIEKKQPVAFWCNPISGHNTLYWYLQNLGQGPELLIRYENEEAVDDSQLPKDRFSAERLKGVDSTLKIQPAELGDSAVYLCASSFTSSKQFFGPGTRLTVL.